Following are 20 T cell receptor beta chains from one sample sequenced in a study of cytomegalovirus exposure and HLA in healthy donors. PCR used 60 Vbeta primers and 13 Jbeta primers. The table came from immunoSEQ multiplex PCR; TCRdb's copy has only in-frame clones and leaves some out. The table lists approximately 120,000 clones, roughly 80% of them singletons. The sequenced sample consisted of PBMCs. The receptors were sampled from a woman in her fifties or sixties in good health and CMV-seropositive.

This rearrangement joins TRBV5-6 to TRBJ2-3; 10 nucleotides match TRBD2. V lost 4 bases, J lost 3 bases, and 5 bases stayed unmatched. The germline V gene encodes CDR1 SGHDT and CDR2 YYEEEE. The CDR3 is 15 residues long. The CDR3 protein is CASSLAGDYTDTQYF. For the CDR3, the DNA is TGTGCCAGCAGCCTAGCGGGGGATTATACAGATACGCAGTATTTT.

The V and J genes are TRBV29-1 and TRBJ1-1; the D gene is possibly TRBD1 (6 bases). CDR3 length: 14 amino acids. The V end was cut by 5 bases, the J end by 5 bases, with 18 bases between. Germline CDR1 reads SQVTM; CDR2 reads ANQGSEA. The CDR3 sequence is CSVRGEGGGTEAFF. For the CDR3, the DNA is TGCAGCGTTAGGGGAGAAGGGGGAGGGACTGAAGCTTTCTTT.

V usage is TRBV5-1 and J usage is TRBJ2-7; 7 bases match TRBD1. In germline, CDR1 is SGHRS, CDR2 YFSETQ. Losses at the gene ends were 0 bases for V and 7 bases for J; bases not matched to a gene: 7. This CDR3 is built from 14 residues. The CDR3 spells CASSLGDSLLEQYF. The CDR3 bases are TGCGCCAGCAGCTTGGGGGACAGCCTGCTGGAGCAGTACTTC. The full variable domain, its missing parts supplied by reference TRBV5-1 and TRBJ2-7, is KAGVTQTPRYLIKTRGQQVTLSCSPISGHRSVSWYQQTPGQGLQFLFEYFSETQRNKGNFPGRFSGRQFSNSRSEMNVSTLELGDSALYLCASSLGDSLLEQYFGPGTRLTVT.

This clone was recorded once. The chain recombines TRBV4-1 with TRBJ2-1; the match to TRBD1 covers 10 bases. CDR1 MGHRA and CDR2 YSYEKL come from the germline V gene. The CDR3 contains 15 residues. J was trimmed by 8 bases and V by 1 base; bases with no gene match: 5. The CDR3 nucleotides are TGCGCCAGCAGCCAAGGGGACAGGGGTCCCCATGAGCAGTTCTTC. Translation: CASSQGDRGPHEQFF.

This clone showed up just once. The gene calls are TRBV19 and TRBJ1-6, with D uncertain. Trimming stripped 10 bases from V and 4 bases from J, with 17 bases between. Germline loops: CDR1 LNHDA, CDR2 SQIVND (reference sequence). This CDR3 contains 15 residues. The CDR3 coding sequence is TGTGCCACCGCCGATGCGGGTCTGTATAATTCACCCCTCCACTTT. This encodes CATADAGLYNSPLHF.

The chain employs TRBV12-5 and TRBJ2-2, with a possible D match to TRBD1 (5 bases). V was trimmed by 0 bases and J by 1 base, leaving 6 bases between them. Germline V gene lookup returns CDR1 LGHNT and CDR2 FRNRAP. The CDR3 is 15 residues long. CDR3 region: CASGLVGVNTGELFF. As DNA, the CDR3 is TGTGCTAGTGGTTTGGTAGGGGTGAACACCGGGGAGCTGTTTTTT.

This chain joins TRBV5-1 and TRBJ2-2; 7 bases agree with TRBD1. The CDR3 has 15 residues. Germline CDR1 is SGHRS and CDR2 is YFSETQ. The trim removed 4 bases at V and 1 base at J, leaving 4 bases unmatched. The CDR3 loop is CASSRDRVNTGELFF. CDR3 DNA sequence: TGCGCCAGCAGCCGAGACAGGGTGAACACCGGGGAGCTGTTTTTT.

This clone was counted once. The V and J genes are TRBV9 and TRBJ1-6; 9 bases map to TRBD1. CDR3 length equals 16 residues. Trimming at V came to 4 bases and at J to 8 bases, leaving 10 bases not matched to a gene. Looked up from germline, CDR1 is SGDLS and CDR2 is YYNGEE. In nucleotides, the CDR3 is TGTGCCAGCAGCCTCTCCCCGGGACAGGGACATTCACCCCTCCACTTT. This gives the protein CASSLSPGQGHSPLHF.

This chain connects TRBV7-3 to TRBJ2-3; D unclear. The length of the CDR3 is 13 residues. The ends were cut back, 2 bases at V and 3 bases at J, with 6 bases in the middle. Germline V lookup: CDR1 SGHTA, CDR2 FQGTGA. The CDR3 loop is CASSLGATDTQYF. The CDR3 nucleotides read TGTGCCAGCAGCTTAGGTGCGACAGATACGCAGTATTTT. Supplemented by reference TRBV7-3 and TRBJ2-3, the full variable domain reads GAGVSQTPSNKVTEKGKYVELRCDPISGHTALYWYRQSLGQGPEFLIYFQGTGAADDSGLPNDRFFAVRPEGSVSTLKIQRTERGDSAVYLCASSLGATDTQYFGPGTRLTVL.

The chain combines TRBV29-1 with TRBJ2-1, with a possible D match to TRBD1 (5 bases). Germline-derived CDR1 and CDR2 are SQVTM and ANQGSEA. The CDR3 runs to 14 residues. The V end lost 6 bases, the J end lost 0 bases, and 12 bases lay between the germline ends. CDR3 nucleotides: TGCAGCGTGGGGCAGCCCAGCTCCTACAATGAGCAGTTCTTC. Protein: CSVGQPSSYNEQFF.

The CDR3 sequence: CASSSYLGGEQYF. The DNA for the CDR3 is TGTGCCAGCAGCTCATACCTCGGAGGCGAGCAGTACTTC. The J gene is TRBJ2-7, the V gene TRBV7-3; maybe TRBD2 (5 bases). The V gene lost 4 bases and the J gene lost 6 bases, with 13 bases spanning the gap. CDR3 length equals 13 residues. Per germline, CDR1 SGHTA and CDR2 FQGTGA.

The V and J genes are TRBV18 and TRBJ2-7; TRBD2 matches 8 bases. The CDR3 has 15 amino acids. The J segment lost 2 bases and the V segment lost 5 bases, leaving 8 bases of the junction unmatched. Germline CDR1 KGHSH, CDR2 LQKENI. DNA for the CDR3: TGTGCCAGCTCAGAAACTAGCGGCCCCACCTACGAGCAGTACTTC. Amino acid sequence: CASSETSGPTYEQYF. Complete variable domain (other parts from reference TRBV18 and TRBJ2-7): NAGVMQNPRHLVRRRGQEARLRCSPMKGHSHVYWYRQLPEEGLKFMVYLQKENIIDESGMPKERFSAEFPKEGPSILRIQQVVRGDSAAYFCASSETSGPTYEQYFGPGTRLTVT.

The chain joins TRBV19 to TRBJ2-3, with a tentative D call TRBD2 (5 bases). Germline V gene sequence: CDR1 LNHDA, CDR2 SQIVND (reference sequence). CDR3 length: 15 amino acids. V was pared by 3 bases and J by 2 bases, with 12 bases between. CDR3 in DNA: TGTGCCAGTAGTATGCGGGCGGGTCTCACAGATACGCAGTATTTT. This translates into CASSMRAGLTDTQYF. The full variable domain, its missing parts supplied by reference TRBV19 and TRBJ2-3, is DGGITQSPKYLFRKEGQNVTLSCEQNLNHDAMYWYRQDPGQGLRLIYYSQIVNDFQKGDIAEGYSVSREKKESFPLTVTSAQKNPTAFYLCASSMRAGLTDTQYFGPGTRLTVL.

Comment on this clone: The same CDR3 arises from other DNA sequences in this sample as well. CDR3 DNA sequence: TGTGCCAGCAGCGTAGCGACTAGCGGTGAGCAGTTCTTC. It yields the protein CASSVATSGEQFF. The chain is built from TRBV9 and TRBJ2-1, with 9 bases aligning to TRBD2. Germline lookup yields CDR1 SGDLS and CDR2 YYNGEE. V was clipped by 0 bases and J by 9 bases; unmatched bases: 1. The CDR3 is 13 amino acids.

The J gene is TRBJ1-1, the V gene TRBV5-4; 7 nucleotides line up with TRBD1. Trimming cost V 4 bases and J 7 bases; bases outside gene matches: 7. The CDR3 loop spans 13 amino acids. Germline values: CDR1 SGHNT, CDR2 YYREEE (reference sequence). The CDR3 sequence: CASSGEQGSEAFF. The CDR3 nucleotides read TGTGCCAGCAGCGGGGAACAGGGGAGTGAAGCTTTCTTT.

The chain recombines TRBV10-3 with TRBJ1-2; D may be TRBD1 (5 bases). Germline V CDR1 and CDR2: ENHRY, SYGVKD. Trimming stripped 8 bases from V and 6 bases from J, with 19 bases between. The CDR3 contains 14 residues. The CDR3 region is CAIGAGKLRDGYTF. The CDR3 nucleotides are TGTGCCATCGGGGCAGGGAAATTAAGGGATGGCTACACCTTC.

CDR3 region: CASSDRSSYEQYF. CDR3 in DNA: TGCGCCAGCAGCGACAGAAGCTCCTACGAGCAGTACTTC. The V and J genes are TRBV5-1 and TRBJ2-7; possible D gene TRBD1, 5 bases. This CDR3 is built from 13 residues. V was clipped by 4 bases and J by 0 bases, with 8 bases between them. Looked up from germline, CDR1 is SGHRS and CDR2 is YFSETQ.

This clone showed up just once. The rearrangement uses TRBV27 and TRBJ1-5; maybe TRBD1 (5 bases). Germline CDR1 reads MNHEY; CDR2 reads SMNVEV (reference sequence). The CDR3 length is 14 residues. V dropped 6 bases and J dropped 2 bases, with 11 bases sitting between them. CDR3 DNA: TGTGCCAGCAGACGGGGGGGTGGCAATCAGCCCCAGCATTTT. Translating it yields CASRRGGGNQPQHF.

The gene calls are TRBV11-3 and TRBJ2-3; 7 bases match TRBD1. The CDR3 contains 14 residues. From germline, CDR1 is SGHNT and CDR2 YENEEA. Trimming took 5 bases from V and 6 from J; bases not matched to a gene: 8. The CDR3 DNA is TGTGCCAGCAGCCTCCGGGACAGTGAGGATACGCAGTATTTT. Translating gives CASSLRDSEDTQYF.

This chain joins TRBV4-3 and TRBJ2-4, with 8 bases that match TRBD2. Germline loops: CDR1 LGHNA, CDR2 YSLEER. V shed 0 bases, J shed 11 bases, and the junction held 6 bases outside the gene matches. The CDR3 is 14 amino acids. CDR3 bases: TGCGCCAGCAGCCAAGAGCGGGGGGCCAACCTTCAGTACTTC. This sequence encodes CASSQERGANLQYF.